This T cell receptor (beta chain) derives from a study of blood T cell repertoires in COVID-19. For the study at large: From the United States, Italy and Spain came samples of acute and convalescent COVID-19. In each case, the material was cDNA or gDNA derived from T cells, B-cell-depleted T cells, or PBMCs.

This CDR3 is 13 amino acids long. The germline CDR1 and CDR2 sequences are SGHTA and FQGTGA. V shed 6 bases and J shed 6 bases, with 11 bases lying between them. Original processing methods: For nucleated cells, counts were estimated from reference gene primer amplification. Sequencing was performed with immunoSEQ multiplex PCR; in TCRdb, only in-frame clones are kept and a portion is missing. V and J calls and clone size are as listed in that table; D and trimming were resolved from the DNA. The sample lists about 190,000 clones, roughly 78% occurring once. The table lists this clone with a count of one.

The chain links TRBV7-3 to TRBJ2-2; a weak D match, TRBD2 (5 bases). The specimen sequenced was peripheral blood. This TCR was recovered from a woman of 80 years or more with active or convalescent COVID-19. The CDR3 DNA follows: TGTGCCAGCAGTGACGCGGGCCCCGGGGAGCTGTTTTTT. Translated: CASSDAGPGELFF.